This T cell receptor beta chain emerged from a study of blood T cell repertoires in COVID-19. Background on the study: Whether acute or convalescent, the COVID-19 samples came from the United States, Italy and Spain. PBMCs, B-cell-depleted T cells, or T cells were the source of the cDNA or gDNA that made up the material.

Per germline, CDR1 MNHEY and CDR2 SVGAGI. This CDR3 is built from 15 residues. Trimming took 7 bases from V and 3 from J, leaving 18 bases between them. Original handling: It was from reference gene primer amplification that nucleated cell counts were estimated. This table comes from immunoSEQ multiplex PCR, and its TCRdb copy is limited to in-frame clones, with some not included. That table supplies the V and J calls and clone size; D and trimming were determined from the DNA. Among some 270,000 clones listed, 86% were seen once. This chain joins TRBV6-5 and TRBJ2-5; D unclear. Source material: peripheral blood. This receptor was taken from a man between 40 and 49 years old with active or convalescent COVID-19. Here the CDR3 reads CASIFQTWRKETQYF. The CDR3 coding sequence is TGTGCCAGCATATTCCAAACGTGGCGGAAAGAGACCCAGTACTTC.